This T cell receptor beta chain was recorded in a study of type 1 and type 2 diabetes patients. Overall study: CD4+ or CD8+ T cells were positively selected from PBMCs with microbeads.

Each diabetic donor fulfilled classification criteria for either type 1 or type 2. No donor had another autoimmune disease or recent infection within four weeks. The PCR template was genomic DNA. Multiplex PCR with 30 forward and 13 reverse primers amplified the TCR beta CDR3. From the multiplex PCR reads, TCRdb called clonotypes with MiXCR, one entry per CDR3 protein. The table lists fewer than 350,000 distinct CDR3 sequences, around 47% of them singletons. Germline CDR1 reads GTSNPN; CDR2 reads SVGIG (reference sequence). The CDR3 spans 15 residues. J lost 2 bases, V lost 3 bases, and 4 bases had no gene match.

The sample was peripheral blood mononuclear cells (PBMCs). This chain joins TRBV30 and TRBJ1-1; 12 positions agree with TRBD1. This receptor was taken from a man between 18 and 29 years old with type 2 diabetes. CDR3 in amino acids: CAWRWDRGRNTEAFF. The CDR3 DNA reads TGTGCCTGGAGATGGGACAGGGGGCGTAACACTGAAGCTTTCTTT.